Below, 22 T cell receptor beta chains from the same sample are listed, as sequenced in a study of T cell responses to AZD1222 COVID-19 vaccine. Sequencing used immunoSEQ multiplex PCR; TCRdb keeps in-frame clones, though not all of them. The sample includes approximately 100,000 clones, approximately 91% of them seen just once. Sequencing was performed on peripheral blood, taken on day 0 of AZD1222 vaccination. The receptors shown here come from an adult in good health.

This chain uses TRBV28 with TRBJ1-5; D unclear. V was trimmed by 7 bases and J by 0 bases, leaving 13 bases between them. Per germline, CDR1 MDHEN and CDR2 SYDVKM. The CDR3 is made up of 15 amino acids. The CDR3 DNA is TGTGCCAGCAATTCGGGATTCTCTAGCAATCAGCCCCAGCATTTT. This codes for CASNSGFSSNQPQHF.

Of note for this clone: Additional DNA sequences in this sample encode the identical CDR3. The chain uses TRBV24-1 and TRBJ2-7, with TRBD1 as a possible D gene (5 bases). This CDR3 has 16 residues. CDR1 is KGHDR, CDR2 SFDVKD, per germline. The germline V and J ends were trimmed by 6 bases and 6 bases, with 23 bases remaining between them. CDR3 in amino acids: CATSRSGAGLLGEQYF. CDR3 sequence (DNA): TGTGCCACCAGTAGGAGTGGGGCAGGCCTTCTTGGCGAGCAGTACTTC.

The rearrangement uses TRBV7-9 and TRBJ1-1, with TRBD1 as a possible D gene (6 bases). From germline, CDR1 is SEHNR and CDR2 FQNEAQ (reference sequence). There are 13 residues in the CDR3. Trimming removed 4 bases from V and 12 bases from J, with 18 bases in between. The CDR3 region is CASSYERRQASFF. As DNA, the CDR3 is TGTGCCAGCAGCTACGAGAGGAGACAGGCATCTTTCTTT.

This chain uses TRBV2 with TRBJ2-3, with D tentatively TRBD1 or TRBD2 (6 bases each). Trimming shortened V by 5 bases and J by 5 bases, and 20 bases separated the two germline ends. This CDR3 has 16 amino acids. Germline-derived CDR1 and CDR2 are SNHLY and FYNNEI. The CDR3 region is CASSPVGGAGKDTQYF. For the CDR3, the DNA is TGTGCCAGCAGTCCCGTGGGGGGCGCGGGTAAAGATACGCAGTATTTT.

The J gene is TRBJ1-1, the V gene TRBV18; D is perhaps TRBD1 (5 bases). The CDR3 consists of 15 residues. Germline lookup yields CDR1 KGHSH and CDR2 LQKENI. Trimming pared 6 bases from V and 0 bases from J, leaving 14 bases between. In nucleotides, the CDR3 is TGTGCCAGCTCTCTTCAGGGCGTTATGAACACTGAAGCTTTCTTT. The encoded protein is CASSLQGVMNTEAFF.

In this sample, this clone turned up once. As DNA, the CDR3 is TGTGCCAGCAGTGGAAGGGGGAGCAATCAGCCCCAGCATTTT. Its protein product is CASSGRGSNQPQHF. The rearrangement uses TRBV2 and TRBJ1-5; tentatively, D is TRBD1 (6 bases). V was cut by 4 bases and J by 1 base, with 8 bases left in between. The CDR3 spans 14 residues. Germline values: CDR1 SNHLY, CDR2 FYNNEI.

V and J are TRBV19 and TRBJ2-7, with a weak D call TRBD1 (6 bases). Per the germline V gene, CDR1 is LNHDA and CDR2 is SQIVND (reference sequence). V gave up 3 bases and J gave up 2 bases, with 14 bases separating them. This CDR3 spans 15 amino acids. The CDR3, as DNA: TGTGCCAGTAGTATTTCCGGGACAAGAGCCTACGAGCAGTACTTC. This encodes CASSISGTRAYEQYF.

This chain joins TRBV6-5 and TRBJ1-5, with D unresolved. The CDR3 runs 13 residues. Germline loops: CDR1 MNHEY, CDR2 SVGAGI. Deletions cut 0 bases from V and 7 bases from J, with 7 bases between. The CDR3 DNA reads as TGTGCCAGCAGTTACTCGATGAGGCAGCCCCAGCATTTT. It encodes CASSYSMRQPQHF.

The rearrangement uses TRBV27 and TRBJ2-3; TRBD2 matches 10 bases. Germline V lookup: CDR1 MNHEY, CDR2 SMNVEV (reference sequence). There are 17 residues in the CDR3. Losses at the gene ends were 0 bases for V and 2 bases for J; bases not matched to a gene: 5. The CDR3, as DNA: TGTGCCAGCAGTTTATCGATTAGCGGGGGGCTCACAGATACGCAGTATTTT. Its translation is CASSLSISGGLTDTQYF.

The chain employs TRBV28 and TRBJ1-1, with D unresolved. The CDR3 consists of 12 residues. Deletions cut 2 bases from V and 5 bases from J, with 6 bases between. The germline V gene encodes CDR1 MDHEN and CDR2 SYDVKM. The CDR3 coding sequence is TGTGCCAGCAGTTTAAAATTTACTGAAGCTTTCTTT. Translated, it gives CASSLKFTEAFF.

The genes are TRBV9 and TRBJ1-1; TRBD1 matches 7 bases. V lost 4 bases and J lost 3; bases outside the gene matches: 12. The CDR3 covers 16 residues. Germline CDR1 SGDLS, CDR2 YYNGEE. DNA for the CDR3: TGTGCCAGCAGCCAGGGGGAGGGTGGGGTAGACACTGAAGCTTTCTTT. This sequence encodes CASSQGEGGVDTEAFF.

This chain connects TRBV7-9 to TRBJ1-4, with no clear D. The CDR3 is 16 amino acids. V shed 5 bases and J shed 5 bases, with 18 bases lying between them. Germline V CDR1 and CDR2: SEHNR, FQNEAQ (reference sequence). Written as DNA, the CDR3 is TGTGCCAGCAGCCCCGGCCCGTTCGCAAGAAATGAAAAACTGTTTTTT. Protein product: CASSPGPFARNEKLFF.

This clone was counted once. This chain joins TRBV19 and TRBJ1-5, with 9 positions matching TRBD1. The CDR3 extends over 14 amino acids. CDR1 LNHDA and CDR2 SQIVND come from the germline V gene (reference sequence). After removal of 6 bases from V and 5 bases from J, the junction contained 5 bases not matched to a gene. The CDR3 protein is CASSPGQGYQPQHF. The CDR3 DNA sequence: TGTGCCAGTAGCCCGGGACAGGGATATCAGCCCCAGCATTTT. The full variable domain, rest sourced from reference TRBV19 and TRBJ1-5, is DGGITQSPKYLFRKEGQNVTLSCEQNLNHDAMYWYRQDPGQGLRLIYYSQIVNDFQKGDIAEGYSVSREKKESFPLTVTSAQKNPTAFYLCASSPGQGYQPQHFGDGTRLSIL.

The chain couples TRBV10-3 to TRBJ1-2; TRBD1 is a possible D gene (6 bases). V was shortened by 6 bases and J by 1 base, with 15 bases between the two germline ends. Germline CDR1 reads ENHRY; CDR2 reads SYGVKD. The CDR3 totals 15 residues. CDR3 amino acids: CAIRTVRGGNYGYTF. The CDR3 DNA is TGTGCCATCAGGACCGTCAGGGGCGGTAACTATGGCTACACCTTC.

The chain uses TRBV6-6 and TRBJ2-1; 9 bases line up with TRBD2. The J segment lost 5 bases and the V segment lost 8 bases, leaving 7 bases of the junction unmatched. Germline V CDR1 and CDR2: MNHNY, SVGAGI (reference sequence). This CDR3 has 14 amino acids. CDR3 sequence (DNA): TGTGCCAGCCGATCGGCTAGCGGGGACAATGAGCAGTTCTTC. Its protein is CASRSASGDNEQFF.

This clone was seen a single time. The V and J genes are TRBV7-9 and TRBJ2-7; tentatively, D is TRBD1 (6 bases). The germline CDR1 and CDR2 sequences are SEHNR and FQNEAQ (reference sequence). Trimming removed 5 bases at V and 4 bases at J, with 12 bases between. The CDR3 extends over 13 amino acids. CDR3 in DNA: TGTGCCAGCAGCCCCGCCCAGGGGTACGAGCAGTACTTC. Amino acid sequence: CASSPAQGYEQYF.

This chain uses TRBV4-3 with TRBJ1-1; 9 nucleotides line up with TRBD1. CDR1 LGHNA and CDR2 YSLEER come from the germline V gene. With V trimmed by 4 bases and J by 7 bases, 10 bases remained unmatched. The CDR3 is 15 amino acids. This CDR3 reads CASSRSGTGSVEAFF. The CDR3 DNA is TGCGCCAGCAGCCGATCGGGGACAGGGAGCGTTGAAGCTTTCTTT.

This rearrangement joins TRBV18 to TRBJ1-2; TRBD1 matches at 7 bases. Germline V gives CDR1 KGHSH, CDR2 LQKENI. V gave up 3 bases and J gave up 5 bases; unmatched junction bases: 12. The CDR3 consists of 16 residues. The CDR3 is CASSPFRTGSPYGYTF. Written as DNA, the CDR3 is TGTGCCAGCTCACCGTTCCGGACAGGTTCCCCTTATGGCTACACCTTC.

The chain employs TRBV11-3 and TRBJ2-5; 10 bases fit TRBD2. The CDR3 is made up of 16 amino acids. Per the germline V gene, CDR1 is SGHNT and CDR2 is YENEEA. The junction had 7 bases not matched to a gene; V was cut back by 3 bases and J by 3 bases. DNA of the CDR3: TGTGCCAGCAGCTTGGTAGGAGCGGGGGGGGAAGAGACCCAGTACTTC. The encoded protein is CASSLVGAGGEETQYF.

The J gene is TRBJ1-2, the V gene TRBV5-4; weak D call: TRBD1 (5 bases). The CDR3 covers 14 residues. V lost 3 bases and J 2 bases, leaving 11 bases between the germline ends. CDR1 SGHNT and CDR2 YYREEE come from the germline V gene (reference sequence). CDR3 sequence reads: CASSSPGRNYGYTF. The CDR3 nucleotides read TGTGCCAGCAGCTCCCCGGGACGGAACTATGGCTACACCTTC.

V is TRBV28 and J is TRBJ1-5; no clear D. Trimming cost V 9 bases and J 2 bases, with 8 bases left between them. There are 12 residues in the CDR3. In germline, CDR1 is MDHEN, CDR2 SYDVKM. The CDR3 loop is CASGRGNQPQHF. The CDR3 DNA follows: TGTGCCAGTGGGCGGGGCAATCAGCCCCAGCATTTT.

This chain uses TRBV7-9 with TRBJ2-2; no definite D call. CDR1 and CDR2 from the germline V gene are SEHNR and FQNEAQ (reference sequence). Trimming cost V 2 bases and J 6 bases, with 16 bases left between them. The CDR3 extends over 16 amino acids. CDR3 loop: CASSLRFSTPSGELFF. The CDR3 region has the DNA TGTGCCAGCAGCTTACGTTTTAGCACTCCTTCCGGGGAGCTGTTTTTT.